Below, one T cell receptor (beta chain) is given with its context. The V segment lost 1 base and the J segment 11 bases; nucleotides outside the gene matches: 2. Per germline, CDR1 MNHNS and CDR2 SASEGT. The CDR3 is 13 residues long. The data derive from a study of control samples from healthy donors and cancer patients. The assay was immunoSEQ multiplex PCR, and TCRdb's table has in-frame clones only and misses some. The sample contains roughly 70,000 clones, less than 95% of which appear only once. The sequence derives from a woman aged 25 to 45 in good health. The chain links TRBV6-1 to TRBJ1-6; 7 bases match TRBD1. The specimen sequenced was blood. The chain's CDR3 is CASSEDRGTPLHF. The DNA of the CDR3 is TGTGCCAGCAGTGAAGACAGGGGTACACCCCTCCACTTT.